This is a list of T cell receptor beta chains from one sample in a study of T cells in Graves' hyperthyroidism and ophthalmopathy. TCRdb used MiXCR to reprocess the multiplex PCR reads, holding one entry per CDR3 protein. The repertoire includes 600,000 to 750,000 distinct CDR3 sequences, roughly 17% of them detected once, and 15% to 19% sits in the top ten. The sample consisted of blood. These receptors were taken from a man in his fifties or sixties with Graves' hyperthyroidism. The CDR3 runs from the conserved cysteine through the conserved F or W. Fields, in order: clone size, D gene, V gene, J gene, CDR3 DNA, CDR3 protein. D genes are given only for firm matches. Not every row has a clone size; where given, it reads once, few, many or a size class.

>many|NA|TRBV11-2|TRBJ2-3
TGTGCCAGCAGGGAGGGGAACACAGATACGCAGTATTTT
CASREGNTDTQYF
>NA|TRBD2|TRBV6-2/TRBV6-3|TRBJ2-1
TGTGCCAGCAGTGGACTAGCGGGGACTTCTGAGCAGTTCTTC
CASSGLAGTSEQFF
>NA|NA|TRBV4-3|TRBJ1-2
TGCGCCAGCAGCCAAGATAGGGAGCAGGGCTACACCTTC
CASSQDREQGYTF
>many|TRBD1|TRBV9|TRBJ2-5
TGTGCCAGCAGCGACGGACAGGGAGGTATAGAGACCCAGTACTTC
CASSDGQGGIETQYF
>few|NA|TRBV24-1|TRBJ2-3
TGTGCCACCAGTGATCGTGGGAGGAATGCAGATACGCAGTATTTT
CATSDRGRNADTQYF
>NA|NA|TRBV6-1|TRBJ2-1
TGCGCCAGCAGTGATAAGGGGGCCTACAATGAGCAGTTCTTC
CASSDKGAYNEQFF
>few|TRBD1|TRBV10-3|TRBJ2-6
TGTGCCATCAGTGGGACAGGGGGTAATCGCTCTGGGGCCAACGTCCTGACTTTC
CAISGTGGNRSGANVLTF
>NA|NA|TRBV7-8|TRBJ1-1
TGTGCCAGCAGCCCAGGCATTAGGCGGGGGACCACTGAAGCTTTCTTT
CASSPGIRRGTTEAFF
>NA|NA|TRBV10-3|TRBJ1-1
TGTGCCATCAAATCCGGGGCGAACACTGAAGCTTTCTTT
CAIKSGANTEAFF
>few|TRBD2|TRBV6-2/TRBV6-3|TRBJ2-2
TGTGCCAGCAGTTACTACCCCAGACTAGCGGGAGGGGTCACCGGGGAGCTGTTTTTT
CASSYYPRLAGGVTGELFF
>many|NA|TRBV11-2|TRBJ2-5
TGTGCCAGCAGCCCTGAGTTTCAAGAGACCCAGTACTTC
CASSPEFQETQYF
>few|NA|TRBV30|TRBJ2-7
TGTGCCTGGGAGCCTTCCAGTTACGAGCAGTACTTC
CAWEPSSYEQYF
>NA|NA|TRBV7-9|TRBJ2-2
TGTGCCAGCAGCACGATTCCGGGGGAGCTGCTTTTT
CASSTIPGELLF
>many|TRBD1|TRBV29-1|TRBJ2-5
TGCAGCGTGGTTGACAGGGGGCAAGAGACCCAGTACTTC
CSVVDRGQETQYF
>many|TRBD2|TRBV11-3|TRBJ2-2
TGTGCCAGCAGCATGACTAGCGGGAGTTCAACCGGGGAGCTGTTTTTT
CASSMTSGSSTGELFF
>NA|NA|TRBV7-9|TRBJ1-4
TGTGCCAGCAGCCCCCTCGGGGAAAAACTGTTTTTT
CASSPLGEKLFF
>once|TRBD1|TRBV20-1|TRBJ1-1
TGCAGTGCTAGGGCAGGGGGCTCCGACGCTTATGAAGCTTTCTTT
CSARAGGSDAYEAFF
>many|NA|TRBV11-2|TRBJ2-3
TGTGCCAGCAGCACCCTGGATACGCAGTATTTT
CASSTLDTQYF
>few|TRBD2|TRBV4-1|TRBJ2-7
TGCGCCAGCAGCCAAGATCCGGGACTAGCCTACGAGCAGTACTTC
CASSQDPGLAYEQYF
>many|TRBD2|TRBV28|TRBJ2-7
TGTGCCAGCACTTGGGGACTAGCGGGAGGACGAACCTACGAGCAGTACTTC
CASTWGLAGGRTYEQYF
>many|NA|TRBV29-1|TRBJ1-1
TGCAGCGTTGAAGAATATAGAGGGATGAACACTGAAGCTTTCTTT
CSVEEYRGMNTEAFF
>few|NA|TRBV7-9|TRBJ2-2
TGTGCCAGCAGCGGTCGGGGGGAGCTGTTTTTT
CASSGRGELFF
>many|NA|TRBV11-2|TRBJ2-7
TGTGCCAGCAGCTTACGGACAGAGTACGAGCAGTACTTC
CASSLRTEYEQYF
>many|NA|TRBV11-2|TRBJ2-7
TGTGCCAGCAAAGGTCGATCCTACGAGCAGTACTTC
CASKGRSYEQYF